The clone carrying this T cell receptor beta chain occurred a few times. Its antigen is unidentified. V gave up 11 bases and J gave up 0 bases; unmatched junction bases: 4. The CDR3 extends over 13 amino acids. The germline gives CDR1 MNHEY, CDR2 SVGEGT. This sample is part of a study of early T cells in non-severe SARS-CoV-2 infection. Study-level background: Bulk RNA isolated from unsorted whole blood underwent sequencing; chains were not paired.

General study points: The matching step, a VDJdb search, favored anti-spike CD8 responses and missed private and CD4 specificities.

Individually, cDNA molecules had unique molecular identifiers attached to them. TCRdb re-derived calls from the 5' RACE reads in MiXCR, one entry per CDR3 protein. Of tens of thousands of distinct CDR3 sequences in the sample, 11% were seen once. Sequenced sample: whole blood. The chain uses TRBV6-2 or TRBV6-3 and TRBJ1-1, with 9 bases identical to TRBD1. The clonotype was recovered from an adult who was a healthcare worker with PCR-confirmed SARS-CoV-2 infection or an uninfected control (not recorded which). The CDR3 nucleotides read TGTGCCGGACAGGGGACCATGAACACTGAAGCTTTCTTT. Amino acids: CAGQGTMNTEAFF.